This entry is about one T cell receptor beta chain. What it binds is unknown. The data are from a study of shared clonotypes between healthy human individuals. Study observations and caveats: Estimated richness values were generally larger in naive subsets than in memory subsets.

Libraries were prepared by immunoSEQ multiplex PCR; TCRdb keeps only in-frame clonotypes and omits some of them. The sample shows 2 million to 3 million clones, over 85% of them seen only once. Germline loops: CDR1 SGHDN, CDR2 FVKESK. Trimming pared 2 bases from V and 4 bases from J, leaving 14 bases between. The CDR3 is made up of 15 amino acids. The sequenced sample was naive CD4+ T cells sorted from blood. Specified subset: CD45RA+ positively selected. The sequence was obtained from a man aged 18-30 years in good health. The genes are TRBV14 and TRBJ1-1; D possibly corresponds to TRBD1 (5 bases). The CDR3 DNA sequence: TGTGCCAGCAGCCAAACGCCGGGGGGTGGCACTGAAGCTTTCTTT. Translation gives CASSQTPGGGTEAFF.